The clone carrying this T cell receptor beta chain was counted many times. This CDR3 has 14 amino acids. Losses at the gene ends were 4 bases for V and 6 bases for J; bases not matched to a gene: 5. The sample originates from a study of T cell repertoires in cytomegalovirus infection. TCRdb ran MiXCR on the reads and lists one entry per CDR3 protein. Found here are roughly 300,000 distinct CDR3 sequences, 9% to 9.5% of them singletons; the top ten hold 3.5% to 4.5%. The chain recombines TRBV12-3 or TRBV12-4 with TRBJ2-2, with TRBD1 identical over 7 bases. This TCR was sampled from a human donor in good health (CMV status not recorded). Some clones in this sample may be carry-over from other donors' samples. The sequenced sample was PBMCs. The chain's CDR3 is CASSSTTGAGELFF. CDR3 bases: TGTGCCAGCAGTTCGACAACAGGGGCCGGGGAGCTGTTTTTT.